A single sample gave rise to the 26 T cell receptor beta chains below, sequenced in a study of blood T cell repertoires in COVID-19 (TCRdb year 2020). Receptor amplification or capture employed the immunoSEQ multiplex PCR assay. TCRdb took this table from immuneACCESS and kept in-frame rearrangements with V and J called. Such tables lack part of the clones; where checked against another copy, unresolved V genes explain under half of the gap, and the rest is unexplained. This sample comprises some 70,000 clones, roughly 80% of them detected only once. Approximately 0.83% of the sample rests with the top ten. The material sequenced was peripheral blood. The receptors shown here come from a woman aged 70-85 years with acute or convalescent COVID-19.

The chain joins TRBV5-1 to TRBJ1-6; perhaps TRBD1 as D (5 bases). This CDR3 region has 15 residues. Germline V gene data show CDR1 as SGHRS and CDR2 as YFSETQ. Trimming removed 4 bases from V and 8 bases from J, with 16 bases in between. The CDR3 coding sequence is TGCGCCAGCAGCCCCGAACCGGGGGACCATTCACCCCTCCACTTT. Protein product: CASSPEPGDHSPLHF.

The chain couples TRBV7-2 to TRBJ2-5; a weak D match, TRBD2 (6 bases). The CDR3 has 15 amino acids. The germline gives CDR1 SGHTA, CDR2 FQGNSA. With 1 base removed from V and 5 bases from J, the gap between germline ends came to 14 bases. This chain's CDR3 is CASSLGGQGGETQYF. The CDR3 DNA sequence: TGTGCCAGCAGCTTAGGAGGTCAAGGAGGGGAGACCCAGTACTTC.

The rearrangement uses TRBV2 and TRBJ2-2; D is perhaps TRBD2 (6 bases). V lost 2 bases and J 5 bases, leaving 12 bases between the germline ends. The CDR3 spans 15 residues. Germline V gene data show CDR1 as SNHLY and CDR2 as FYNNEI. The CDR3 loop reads CASSERELGTGELFF. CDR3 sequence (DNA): TGTGCCAGCAGTGAACGGGAGTTGGGAACCGGGGAGCTGTTTTTT.

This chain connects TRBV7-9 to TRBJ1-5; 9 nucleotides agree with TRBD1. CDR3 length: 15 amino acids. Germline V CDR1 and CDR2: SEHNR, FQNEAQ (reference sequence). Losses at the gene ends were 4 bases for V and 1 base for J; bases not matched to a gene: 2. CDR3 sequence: CASSSGTGSNQPQHF. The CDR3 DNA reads TGTGCCAGCAGCTCCGGGACAGGGAGCAATCAGCCCCAGCATTTT.

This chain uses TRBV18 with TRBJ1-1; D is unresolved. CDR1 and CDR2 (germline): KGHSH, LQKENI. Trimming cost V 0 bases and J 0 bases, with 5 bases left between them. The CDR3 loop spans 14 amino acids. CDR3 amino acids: CASSPPGMNTEAFF. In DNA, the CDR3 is TGTGCCAGCTCACCACCCGGGATGAACACTGAAGCTTTCTTT.

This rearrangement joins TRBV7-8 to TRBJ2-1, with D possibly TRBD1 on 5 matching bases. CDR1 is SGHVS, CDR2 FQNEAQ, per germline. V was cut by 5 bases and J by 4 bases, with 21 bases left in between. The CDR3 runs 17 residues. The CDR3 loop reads CASSRSFQTGQYNEQFF. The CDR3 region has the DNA TGTGCCAGCAGCCGTTCATTCCAAACCGGACAATACAATGAGCAGTTCTTC.

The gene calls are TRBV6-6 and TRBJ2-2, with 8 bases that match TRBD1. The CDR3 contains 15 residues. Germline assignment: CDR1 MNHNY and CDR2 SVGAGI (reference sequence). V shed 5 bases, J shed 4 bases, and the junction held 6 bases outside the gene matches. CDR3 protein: CASSGQGWSTGELFF. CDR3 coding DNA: TGTGCCAGCAGTGGACAGGGTTGGTCCACCGGGGAGCTGTTTTTT.

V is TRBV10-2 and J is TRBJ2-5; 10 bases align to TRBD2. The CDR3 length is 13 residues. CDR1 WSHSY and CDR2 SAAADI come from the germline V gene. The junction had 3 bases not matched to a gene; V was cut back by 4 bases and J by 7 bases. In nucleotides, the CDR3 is TGCGCCAGCAGTGCTAGCGGGAGCGCGACCCAGTACTTC. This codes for CASSASGSATQYF.

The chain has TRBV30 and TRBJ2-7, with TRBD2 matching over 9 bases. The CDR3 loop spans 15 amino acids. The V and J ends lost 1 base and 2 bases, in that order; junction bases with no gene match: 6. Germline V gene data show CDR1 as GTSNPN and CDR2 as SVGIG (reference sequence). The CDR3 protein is CAWSGDRGGAYEQYF. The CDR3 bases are TGTGCCTGGAGTGGCGACCGCGGGGGGGCCTACGAGCAGTACTTC.

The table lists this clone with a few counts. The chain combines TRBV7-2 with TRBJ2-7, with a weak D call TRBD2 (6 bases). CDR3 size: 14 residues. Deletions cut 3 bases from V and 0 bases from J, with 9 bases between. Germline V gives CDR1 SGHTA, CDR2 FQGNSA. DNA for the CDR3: TGTGCCAGCAGCTTCGGGGGTTCCTCCTACGAGCAGTACTTC. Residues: CASSFGGSSYEQYF. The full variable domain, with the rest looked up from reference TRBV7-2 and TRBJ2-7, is GAGVSQSPSNKVTEKGKDVELRCDPISGHTALYWYRQSLGQGLEFLIYFQGNSAPDKSGLPSDRFSAERTGGSVSTLTIQRTQQEDSAVYLCASSFGGSSYEQYFGPGTRLTVT.

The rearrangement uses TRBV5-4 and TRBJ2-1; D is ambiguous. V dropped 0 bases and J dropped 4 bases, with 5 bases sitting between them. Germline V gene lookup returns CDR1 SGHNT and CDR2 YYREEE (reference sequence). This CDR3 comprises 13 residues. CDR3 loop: CASSLDRYNEQFF. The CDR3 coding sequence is TGTGCCAGCAGCTTGGACCGGTACAATGAGCAGTTCTTC.

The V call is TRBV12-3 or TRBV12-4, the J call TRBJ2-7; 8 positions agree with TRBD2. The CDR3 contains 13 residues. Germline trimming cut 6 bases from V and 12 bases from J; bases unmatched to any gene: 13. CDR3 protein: CASSPQGAGVLYF. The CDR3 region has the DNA TGTGCCAGCAGCCCCCAGGGAGCGGGAGTCTTGTACTTC.

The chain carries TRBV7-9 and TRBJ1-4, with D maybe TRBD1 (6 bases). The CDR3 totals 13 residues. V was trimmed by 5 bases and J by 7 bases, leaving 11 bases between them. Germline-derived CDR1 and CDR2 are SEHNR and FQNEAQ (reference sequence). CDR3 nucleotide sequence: TGTGCCAGCAGCACCCGAGGGGGTGAAAAACTGTTTTTT. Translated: CASSTRGGEKLFF.

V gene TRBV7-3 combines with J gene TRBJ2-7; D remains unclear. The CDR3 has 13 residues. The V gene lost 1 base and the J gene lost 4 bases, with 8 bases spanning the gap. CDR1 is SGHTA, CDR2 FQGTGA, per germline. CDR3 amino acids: CASSLRSDYEQYF. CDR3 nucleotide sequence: TGTGCCAGCAGCTTAAGGTCAGATTACGAGCAGTACTTC.

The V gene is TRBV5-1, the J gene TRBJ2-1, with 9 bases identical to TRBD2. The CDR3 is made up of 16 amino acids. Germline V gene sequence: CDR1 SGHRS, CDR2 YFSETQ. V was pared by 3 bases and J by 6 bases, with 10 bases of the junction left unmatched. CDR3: CASSYLLLAGANEQFF. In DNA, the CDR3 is TGCGCCAGCAGCTACTTGTTACTAGCGGGTGCCAATGAGCAGTTCTTC.

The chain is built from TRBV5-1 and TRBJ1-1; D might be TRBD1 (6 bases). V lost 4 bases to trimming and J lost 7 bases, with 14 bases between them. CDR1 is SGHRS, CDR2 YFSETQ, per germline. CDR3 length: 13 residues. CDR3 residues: CASSREPGVEAFF. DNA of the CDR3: TGCGCCAGCAGCCGGGAACCAGGGGTTGAAGCTTTCTTT.

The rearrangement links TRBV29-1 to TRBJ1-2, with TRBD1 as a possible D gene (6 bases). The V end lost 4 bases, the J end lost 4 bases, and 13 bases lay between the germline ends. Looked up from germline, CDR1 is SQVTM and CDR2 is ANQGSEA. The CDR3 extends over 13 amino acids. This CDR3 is CSVGGTTSYGYTF. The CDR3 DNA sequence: TGCAGCGTTGGAGGGACAACTTCCTATGGCTACACCTTC.

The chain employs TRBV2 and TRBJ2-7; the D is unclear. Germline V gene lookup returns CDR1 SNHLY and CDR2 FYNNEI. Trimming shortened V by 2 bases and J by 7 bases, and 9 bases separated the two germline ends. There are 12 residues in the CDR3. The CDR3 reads CASSEQRWEQYF. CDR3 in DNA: TGTGCCAGCAGTGAACAGAGGTGGGAGCAGTACTTC.

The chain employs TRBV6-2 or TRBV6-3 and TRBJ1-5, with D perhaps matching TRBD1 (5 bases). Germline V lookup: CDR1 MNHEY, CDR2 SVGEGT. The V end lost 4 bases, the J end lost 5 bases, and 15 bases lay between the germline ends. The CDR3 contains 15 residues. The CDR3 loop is CASSWGSSNYQPQHF. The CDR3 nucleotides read TGTGCCAGCAGTTGGGGCAGCTCCAACTATCAGCCCCAGCATTTT.

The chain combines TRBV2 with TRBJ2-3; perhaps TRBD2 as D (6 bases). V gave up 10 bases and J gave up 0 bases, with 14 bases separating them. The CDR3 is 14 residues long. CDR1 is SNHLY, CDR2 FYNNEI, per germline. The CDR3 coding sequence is TGTGCCACCAAGCGGGCCCCTAGCACAGATACGCAGTATTTT. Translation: CATKRAPSTDTQYF.

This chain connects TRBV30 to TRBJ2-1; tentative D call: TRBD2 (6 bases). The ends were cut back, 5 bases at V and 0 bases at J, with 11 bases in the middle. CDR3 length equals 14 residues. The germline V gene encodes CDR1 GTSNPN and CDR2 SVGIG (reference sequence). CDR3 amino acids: CAWRGVSSYNEQFF. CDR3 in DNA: TGTGCCTGGCGCGGGGTAAGCTCCTACAATGAGCAGTTCTTC.

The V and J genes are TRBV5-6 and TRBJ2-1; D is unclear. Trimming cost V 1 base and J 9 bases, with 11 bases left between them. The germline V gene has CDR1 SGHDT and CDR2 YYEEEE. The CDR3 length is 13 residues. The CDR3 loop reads CASSLIQPGEQFF. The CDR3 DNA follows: TGTGCCAGCAGCTTGATTCAACCCGGTGAGCAGTTCTTC.

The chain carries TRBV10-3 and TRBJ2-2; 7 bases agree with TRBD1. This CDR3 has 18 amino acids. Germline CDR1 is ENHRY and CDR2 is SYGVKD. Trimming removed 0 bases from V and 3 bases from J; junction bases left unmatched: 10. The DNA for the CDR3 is TGTGCCATCAGTGAGTCGAAGAACAGGGGCGCGGACACCGGGGAGCTGTTTTTT. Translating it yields CAISESKNRGADTGELFF.

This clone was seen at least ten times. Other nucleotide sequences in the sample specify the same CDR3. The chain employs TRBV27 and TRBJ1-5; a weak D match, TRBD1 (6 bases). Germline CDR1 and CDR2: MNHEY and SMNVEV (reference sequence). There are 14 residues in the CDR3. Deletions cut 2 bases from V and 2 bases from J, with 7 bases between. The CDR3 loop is CASSLRQGNQPQHF. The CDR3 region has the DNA TGTGCCAGCAGTTTACGACAGGGCAATCAGCCCCAGCATTTT.

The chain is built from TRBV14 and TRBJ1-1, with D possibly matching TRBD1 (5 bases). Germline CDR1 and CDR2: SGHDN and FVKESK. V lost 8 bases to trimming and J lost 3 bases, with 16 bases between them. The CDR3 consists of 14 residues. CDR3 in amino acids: CASRPQAGYTEAFF. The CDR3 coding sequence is TGTGCCAGCCGACCACAGGCGGGGTACACTGAAGCTTTCTTT.

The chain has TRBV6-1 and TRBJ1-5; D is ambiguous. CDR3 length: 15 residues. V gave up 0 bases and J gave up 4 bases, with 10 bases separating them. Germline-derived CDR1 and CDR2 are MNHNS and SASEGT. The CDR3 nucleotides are TGTGCCAGCAGTGAAGCGTCACCAGTTAATCAGCCCCAGCATTTT. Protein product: CASSEASPVNQPQHF.